These 2 T cell receptor beta chains were all obtained from the same sample, sequenced in a study of spatial heterogeneity in lung cancer. Time point reported: sample taken at primary tumor resection. Extraction of whole RNA from tumor, nontumor lung or frozen PBMC preceded unsorted sequencing. Via MiXCR, TCRdb re-called the 5' RACE reads, giving one row per CDR3 protein. The sample contains tens of thousands of distinct CDR3 sequences, 5.2% of which appear only once. The sequenced sample was PBMCs, obtained at surgery. These receptors came from a female donor with early-stage non-small cell lung cancer.

At least ten counts were recorded for this clonotype. This chain connects TRBV7-9 to TRBJ1-1; D not certain. V lost 5 bases and J 12 bases, leaving 16 bases between the germline ends. The germline V gene encodes CDR1 SEHNR and CDR2 FQNEAQ (reference sequence). The CDR3 runs 12 residues. The CDR3 DNA reads as TGTGCCAGCAGCCTGGACGAGAAGTCAACTTTCTTT. This gives the protein CASSLDEKSTFF.

This chain connects TRBV5-4 to TRBJ2-5; 9 bases align to TRBD2. V was pared by 5 bases and J by 2 bases, with 4 bases of the junction left unmatched. Looked up from germline, CDR1 is SGHNT and CDR2 is YYREEE (reference sequence). CDR3 length: 14 amino acids. In nucleotides, the CDR3 is TGTGCCAGCAGGATAGCGGGAGTTCAAGAGACCCAGTACTTC. The encoded protein is CASRIAGVQETQYF.